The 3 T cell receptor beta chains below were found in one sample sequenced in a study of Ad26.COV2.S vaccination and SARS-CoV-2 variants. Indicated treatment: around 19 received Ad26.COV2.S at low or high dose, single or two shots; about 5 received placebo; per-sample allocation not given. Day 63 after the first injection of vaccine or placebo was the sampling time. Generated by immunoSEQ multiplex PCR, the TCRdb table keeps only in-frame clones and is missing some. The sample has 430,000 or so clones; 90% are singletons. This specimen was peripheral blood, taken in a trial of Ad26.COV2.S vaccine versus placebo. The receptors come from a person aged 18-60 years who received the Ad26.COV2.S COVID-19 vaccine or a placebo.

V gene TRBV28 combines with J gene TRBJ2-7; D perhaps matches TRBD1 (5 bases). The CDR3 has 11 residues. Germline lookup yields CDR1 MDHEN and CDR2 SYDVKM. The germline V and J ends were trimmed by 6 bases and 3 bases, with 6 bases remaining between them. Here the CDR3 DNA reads TGTGCCAGCAGGACAGACTACGAGCAGTACTTC. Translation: CASRTDYEQYF.

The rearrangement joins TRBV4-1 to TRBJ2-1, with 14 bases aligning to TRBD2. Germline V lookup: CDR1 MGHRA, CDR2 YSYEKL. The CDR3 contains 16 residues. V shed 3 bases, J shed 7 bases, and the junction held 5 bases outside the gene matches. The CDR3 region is CASSQTGLAGGNEQFF. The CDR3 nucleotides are TGCGCCAGCAGCCAGACCGGACTAGCGGGAGGTAATGAGCAGTTCTTC.

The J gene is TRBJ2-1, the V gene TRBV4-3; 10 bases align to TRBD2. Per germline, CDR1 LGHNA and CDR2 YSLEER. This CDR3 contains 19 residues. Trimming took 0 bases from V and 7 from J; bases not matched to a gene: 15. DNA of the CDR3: TGCGCCAGCAGCCAAGATAGGGAAGCCCTAGCGGGAGTGTATAATGAGCAGTTCTTC. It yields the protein CASSQDREALAGVYNEQFF.